Here is one T cell receptor (beta chain) with its context. Other DNA sequences in this specimen translate into the identical CDR3. The method was immunoSEQ multiplex PCR; TCRdb's version includes in-frame clones alone and lacks a portion of them. This sample has about 260,000 clones; over 70% occur once, and the top ten carry about 10%. This entry comes from a study of blood T cell repertoires in COVID-19. About the research overall: Collection of acute and convalescent COVID-19 samples took place in the United States, Italy and Spain.

In Seattle, patients joined the study during active infection and were tracked longitudinally. This CDR3 comprises 12 residues. Trimming left V 5 bases short and J 6 bases short, with 10 bases between. Germline lookup yields CDR1 SEHNR and CDR2 FQNEAQ (reference sequence). The sequenced sample was peripheral blood. This chain uses TRBV7-9 with TRBJ1-2; tentative D call: TRBD1 (6 bases). This clonotype was obtained from a woman aged 70-85 years with COVID-19, enrolled during active disease. The chain's CDR3 is CASSLQGDGYTF. The CDR3 DNA follows: TGTGCCAGCAGCCTACAGGGAGATGGCTACACCTTC.